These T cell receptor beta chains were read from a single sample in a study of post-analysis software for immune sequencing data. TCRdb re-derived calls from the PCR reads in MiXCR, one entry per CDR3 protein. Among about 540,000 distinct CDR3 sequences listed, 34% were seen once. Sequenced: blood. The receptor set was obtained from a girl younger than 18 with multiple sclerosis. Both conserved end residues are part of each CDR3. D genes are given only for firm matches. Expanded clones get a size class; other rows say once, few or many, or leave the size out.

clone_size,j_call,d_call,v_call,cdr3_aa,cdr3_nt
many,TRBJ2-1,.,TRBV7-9,CASSLVNENEQFF,TGTGCCAGCAGCTTAGTGAACGAAAATGAGCAGTTCTTC
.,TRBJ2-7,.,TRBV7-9,CASSLQPWLEQYF,TGTGCCAGCAGTCTCCAGCCCTGGCTCGAGCAGTACTTC
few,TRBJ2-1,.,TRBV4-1,CASSQVTRGNEQFF,TGCGCCAGCAGCCAAGTCACCCGGGGCAATGAGCAGTTCTTC
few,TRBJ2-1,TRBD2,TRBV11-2,CASSFYGGSYNEQFF,TGTGCCAGCAGCTTCTACGGGGGGTCATACAATGAGCAGTTCTTC
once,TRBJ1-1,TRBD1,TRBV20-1,CSAREGGTGGSTEAFF,TGCAGTGCTAGAGAGGGGGGTACAGGGGGGAGCACTGAAGCTTTCTTT
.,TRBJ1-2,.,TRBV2,CASSPGGQLYGHTF,TGTGCCAGCAGTCCAGGAGGACAGCTATATGGCCACACCTTC
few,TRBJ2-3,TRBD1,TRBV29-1,CSVEGQIDTQYF,TGCAGCGTTGAGGGACAGATAGATACGCAGTATTTT
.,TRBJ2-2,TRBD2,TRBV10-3,CAIGTSGSNTGELFF,TGTGCCATAGGGACTAGCGGCTCCAACACCGGGGAGCTGTTTTTT
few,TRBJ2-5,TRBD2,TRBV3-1,CASSLSSGLGPQETQYF,TGTGCCAGCAGCCTCAGTTCGGGACTAGGTCCTCAAGAGACCCAGTACTTC
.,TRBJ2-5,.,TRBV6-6,CASSNTAETQYF,TGTGCCAGCAGCAATACTGCAGAGACCCAGTACTTC
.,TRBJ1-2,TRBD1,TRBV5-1,CASSSLGDRLNYGYTF,TGCGCCAGCAGCTCACTTGGGGACAGACTCAACTATGGCTACACCTTC
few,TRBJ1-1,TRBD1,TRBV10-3,CAISERDRATEAFF,TGTGCCATCAGTGAGCGGGACAGGGCCACTGAAGCTTTCTTT
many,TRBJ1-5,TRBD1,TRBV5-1,CASSPVPGQPGQPQHF,TGCGCCAGCAGCCCTGTACCGGGACAGCCGGGTCAGCCCCAGCATTTT
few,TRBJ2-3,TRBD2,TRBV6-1,CASSPAGTSGGIDTQYF,TGTGCCAGCAGTCCCGCGGGGACTAGCGGGGGGATAGATACGCAGTATTTT
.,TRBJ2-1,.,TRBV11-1,CASSLSGGQFF,TGTGCCAGCAGCTTATCGGGTGGGCAGTTCTTC
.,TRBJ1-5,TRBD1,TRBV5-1,CASRPGTANQPQHF,TGCGCCAGCCGGCCGGGGACAGCTAATCAGCCCCAGCATTTT
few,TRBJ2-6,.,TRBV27,CASSFLLDGRASGANVLTF,TGTGCCAGCAGTTTTCTTTTGGACGGACGAGCTTCTGGGGCCAACGTCCTGACTTTC
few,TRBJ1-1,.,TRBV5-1,CASTWGQGNTEAFF,TGCGCCAGCACCTGGGGTCAGGGGAACACTGAAGCTTTCTTT
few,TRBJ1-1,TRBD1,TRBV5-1,CASSPPGTGLTEAFF,TGCGCCAGCAGCCCACCCGGGACAGGGTTGACTGAAGCTTTCTTT
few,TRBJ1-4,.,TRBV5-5,CASSLGTALPLFF,TGTGCCAGCAGCTTGGGGACAGCCCTTCCCCTGTTTTTT
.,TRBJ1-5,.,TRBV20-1,CSARDLGRAQHF,TGCAGTGCTAGAGATCTCGGGCGGGCCCAGCATTTT
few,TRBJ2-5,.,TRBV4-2,CASSQNSPGIQLETQYF,TGTGCCAGCAGCCAGAACTCACCGGGAATTCAGCTGGAGACCCAGTACTTC
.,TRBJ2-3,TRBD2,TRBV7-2,CAGSWIVAGVTTDTQYF,TGTGCCGGCAGCTGGATAGTAGCGGGGGTCACCACAGATACGCAGTATTTT
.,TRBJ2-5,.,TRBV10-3,CAISGSVAETQYF,TGTGCCATCAGTGGGTCAGTGGCGGAGACCCAGTACTTC
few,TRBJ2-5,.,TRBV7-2,CASSLGVASGETQYF,TGTGCCAGCAGCTTAGGAGTAGCGTCTGGGGAGACCCAGTACTTC
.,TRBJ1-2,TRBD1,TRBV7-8,CASSWKAGGARPGGYTF,TGTGCCAGCAGCTGGAAAGCAGGGGGCGCCCGTCCGGGGGGCTACACCTTC
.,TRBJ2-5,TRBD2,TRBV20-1,CSASPIRGGGETQYF,TGCAGTGCTTCACCTATACGGGGGGGCGGAGAGACCCAGTACTTC
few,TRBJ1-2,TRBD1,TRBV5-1,CASSPEGRAGGHYGYTF,TGCGCCAGCAGCCCGGAGGGTCGGGCAGGGGGCCACTATGGCTACACCTTC
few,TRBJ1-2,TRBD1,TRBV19,CASRDRGESDYGYTF,TGTGCCAGCCGGGACAGGGGGGAGTCGGACTATGGCTACACCTTC
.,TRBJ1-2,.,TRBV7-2,CASSIRPGDGYTF,TGTGCCAGCAGCATCAGACCAGGGGACGGCTACACCTTC
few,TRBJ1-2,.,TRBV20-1,CSASTSGQHNYGYTF,TGCAGTGCTAGTACCAGTGGACAGCATAACTATGGCTACACCTTC
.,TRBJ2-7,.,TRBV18,CASSPRSRPDEQYF,TGTGCCAGCTCACCGAGGTCCCGACCCGACGAGCAGTACTTC
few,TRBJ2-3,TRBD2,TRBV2,CASSAGGEDTQYF,TGTGCCAGCAGTGCGGGGGGGGAAGATACGCAGTATTTT
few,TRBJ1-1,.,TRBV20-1,CSARVWRATRNTEAFF,TGCAGTGCTAGAGTCTGGAGGGCGACTAGGAACACTGAAGCTTTCTTT
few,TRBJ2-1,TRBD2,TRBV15,CATQLADEQFF,TGTGCCACCCAACTAGCGGACGAGCAGTTCTTC
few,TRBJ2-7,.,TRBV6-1,CASSLQNSYEQYF,TGTGCCAGCAGTCTACAGAATTCCTACGAGCAGTACTTC
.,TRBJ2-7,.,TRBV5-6,CASSFLGPASSYEQYF,TGTGCCAGCAGCTTCTTAGGGCCCGCAAGCTCCTACGAGCAGTACTTC
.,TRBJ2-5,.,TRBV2,CASRGVTPGGEQYF,TGTGCCTCCAGGGGGGTGACTCCCGGGGGGGAGCAGTACTTC
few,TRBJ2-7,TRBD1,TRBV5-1,CASSPQRGGSSYEQYF,TGCGCCAGCAGCCCGCAAAGAGGGGGCAGCTCCTACGAGCAGTACTTC
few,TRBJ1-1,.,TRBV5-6,CASSLSQGTTEAFF,TGTGCCAGCAGCTTGTCTCAGGGTACCACTGAAGCTTTCTTT
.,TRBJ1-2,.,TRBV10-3,CATRVATGQNYGYTF,TGTGCCACCAGGGTTGCTACAGGGCAGAACTATGGCTACACCTTC
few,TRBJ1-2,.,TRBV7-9,CASSLLGRNGYTF,TGTGCCAGCAGCTTATTGGGCAGAAACGGCTACACCTTC
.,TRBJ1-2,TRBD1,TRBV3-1,CASSQLKDRGTFGGYTF,TGTGCCAGCAGCCAACTCAAGGACAGGGGAACCTTCGGTGGCTACACCTTC
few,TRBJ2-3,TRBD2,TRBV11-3,CASSLDLSGGIDTQYF,TGTGCCAGCAGCTTAGATCTCAGCGGGGGAATAGATACGCAGTATTTT
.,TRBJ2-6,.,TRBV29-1,CSVALFLAEGLSGANVLTF,TGCAGCGTTGCACTATTTTTGGCAGAGGGGCTCTCTGGGGCCAACGTCCTGACTTTC
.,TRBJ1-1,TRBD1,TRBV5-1,CASSSPGQGTEAFF,TGCGCCAGCAGCTCGCCGGGACAGGGCACTGAAGCTTTCTTT
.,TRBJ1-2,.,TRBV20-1,CSARDRGGYTF,TGCAGTGCTAGAGACAGGGGTGGCTACACCTTC
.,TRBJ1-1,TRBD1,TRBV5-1,CASSMGQWGTEAFF,TGCGCCAGCAGCATGGGACAGTGGGGTACTGAAGCTTTCTTT
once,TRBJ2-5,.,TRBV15,CATSRRQTRETQYF,TGTGCCACCAGCAGACGACAGACTCGGGAGACCCAGTACTTC
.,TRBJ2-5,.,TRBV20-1,CSATVEGRFQETQYF,TGCAGTGCGACTGTCGAGGGCCGTTTCCAAGAGACCCAGTACTTC
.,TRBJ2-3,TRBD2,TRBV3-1,CASSQDPGGGALGTQYF,TGTGCCAGCAGCCAAGATCCAGGCGGGGGGGCATTAGGTACGCAGTATTTT
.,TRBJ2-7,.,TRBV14,CASSPAYAFNSYEQYF,TGTGCCAGCAGCCCTGCCTATGCCTTCAACTCCTACGAGCAGTACTTC
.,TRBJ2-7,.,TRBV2,CASSRETGRYEQYF,TGTGCCAGCAGTAGGGAGACAGGGAGGTACGAGCAGTACTTC
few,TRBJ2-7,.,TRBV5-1,CASSLATGQAGEQYF,TGCGCCAGCAGCTTGGCGACAGGCCAGGCGGGCGAGCAGTACTTC
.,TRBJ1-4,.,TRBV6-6,CASSPELQQGWEKLFF,TGTGCCAGCAGTCCGGAGCTCCAGCAGGGTTGGGAAAAACTGTTTTTT
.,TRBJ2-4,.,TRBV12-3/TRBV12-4,CASRSGPFGAKNIQYF,TGTGCCAGCAGATCCGGACCGTTTGGGGCCAAAAACATTCAGTACTTC
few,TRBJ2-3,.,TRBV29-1,CSVEEGSGSTDTQYF,TGCAGCGTTGAAGAAGGGAGCGGGAGCACAGATACGCAGTATTTT